Each of the 4 T cell receptor beta chains below was sequenced from the same sample in a study of blood T cell repertoires in COVID-19. TCRdb's table, derived via immunoSEQ multiplex PCR, lists solely in-frame clones and lacks some. The table records 250,000 or so clones, around nine tenths of them present only once. The sequenced sample consisted of peripheral blood. Receptors were obtained from a man aged 80 or over with acute or convalescent COVID-19.

V usage is TRBV7-2 and J usage is TRBJ1-1; TRBD1 might be the D (6 bases). Germline lookup yields CDR1 SGHTA and CDR2 FQGNSA. V was shortened by 2 bases and J by 5 bases, with 21 bases between the two germline ends. The CDR3 extends over 17 amino acids. CDR3 amino acids: CASSLRQALLGKTEAFF. In nucleotides, the CDR3 is TGTGCCAGCAGCTTAAGACAGGCCTTACTGGGGAAGACTGAAGCTTTCTTT.

The chain links TRBV11-1 to TRBJ2-1; possibly TRBD2 for D (5 bases). V lost 2 bases and J lost 3, with 8 bases in between. This CDR3 has 14 residues. Germline CDR1 reads SGHAT; CDR2 reads FQDESV (reference sequence). CDR3 protein: CASSLSGIYNEQFF. In DNA, the CDR3 is TGTGCCAGCAGCTTATCGGGGATCTACAATGAGCAGTTCTTC.

This clone was observed a single time. V and J are TRBV29-1 and TRBJ2-5, with D possibly being TRBD2 (5 bases). V was cut by 4 bases and J by 0 bases, with 9 bases left in between. The CDR3 extends over 13 amino acids. Germline CDR1 and CDR2: SQVTM and ANQGSEA. CDR3 residues: CSVVPGNQETQYF. The DNA for the CDR3 is TGCAGCGTTGTTCCCGGGAACCAAGAGACCCAGTACTTC.

The chain has TRBV9 and TRBJ1-6; 7 nucleotides align to TRBD1. The V segment lost 3 bases and the J segment 6 bases; nucleotides outside the gene matches: 9. Per germline, CDR1 SGDLS and CDR2 YYNGEE. This CDR3 contains 16 residues. In DNA form, the CDR3 reads TGTGCCAGCAGCGCAACAGGGGATTCAAGTAATTCACCCCTCCACTTT. It yields the protein CASSATGDSSNSPLHF.